These 2 T cell receptor beta chains were all obtained from the same sample, sequenced in a study of T cell repertoires in cytomegalovirus infection. TCRdb ran MiXCR on the reads and lists one entry per CDR3 protein. The sample shows hundreds of thousands of distinct CDR3 sequences, 11% of them seen only once. Sequencing was done on a sample of PBMCs. The receptors shown here come from a human donor in good health (CMV status not recorded). Some clones in this sample may be carry-over from other donors' samples.

This clonotype was counted at least ten times. The chain links TRBV29-1 to TRBJ2-1; maybe TRBD2 (6 bases). The CDR3 has 14 residues. In germline, CDR1 is SQVTM, CDR2 ANQGSEA. With 6 bases removed from V and 5 bases from J, the gap between germline ends came to 17 bases. CDR3 in amino acids: CSVIWDSGNNEQFF. Written as DNA, the CDR3 is TGCAGCGTCATATGGGACTCCGGAAACAATGAGCAGTTCTTC.

The rearrangement links TRBV7-9 to TRBJ2-7; D is unresolved. This CDR3 has 15 residues. Germline V gene data show CDR1 as SEHNR and CDR2 as FQNEAQ (reference sequence). V was trimmed by 5 bases and J by 3 bases, leaving 17 bases between them. Here the CDR3 reads CASSPATPKGYEQYF. CDR3 nucleotides: TGTGCCAGCAGCCCTGCGACACCAAAAGGCTACGAGCAGTACTTC.